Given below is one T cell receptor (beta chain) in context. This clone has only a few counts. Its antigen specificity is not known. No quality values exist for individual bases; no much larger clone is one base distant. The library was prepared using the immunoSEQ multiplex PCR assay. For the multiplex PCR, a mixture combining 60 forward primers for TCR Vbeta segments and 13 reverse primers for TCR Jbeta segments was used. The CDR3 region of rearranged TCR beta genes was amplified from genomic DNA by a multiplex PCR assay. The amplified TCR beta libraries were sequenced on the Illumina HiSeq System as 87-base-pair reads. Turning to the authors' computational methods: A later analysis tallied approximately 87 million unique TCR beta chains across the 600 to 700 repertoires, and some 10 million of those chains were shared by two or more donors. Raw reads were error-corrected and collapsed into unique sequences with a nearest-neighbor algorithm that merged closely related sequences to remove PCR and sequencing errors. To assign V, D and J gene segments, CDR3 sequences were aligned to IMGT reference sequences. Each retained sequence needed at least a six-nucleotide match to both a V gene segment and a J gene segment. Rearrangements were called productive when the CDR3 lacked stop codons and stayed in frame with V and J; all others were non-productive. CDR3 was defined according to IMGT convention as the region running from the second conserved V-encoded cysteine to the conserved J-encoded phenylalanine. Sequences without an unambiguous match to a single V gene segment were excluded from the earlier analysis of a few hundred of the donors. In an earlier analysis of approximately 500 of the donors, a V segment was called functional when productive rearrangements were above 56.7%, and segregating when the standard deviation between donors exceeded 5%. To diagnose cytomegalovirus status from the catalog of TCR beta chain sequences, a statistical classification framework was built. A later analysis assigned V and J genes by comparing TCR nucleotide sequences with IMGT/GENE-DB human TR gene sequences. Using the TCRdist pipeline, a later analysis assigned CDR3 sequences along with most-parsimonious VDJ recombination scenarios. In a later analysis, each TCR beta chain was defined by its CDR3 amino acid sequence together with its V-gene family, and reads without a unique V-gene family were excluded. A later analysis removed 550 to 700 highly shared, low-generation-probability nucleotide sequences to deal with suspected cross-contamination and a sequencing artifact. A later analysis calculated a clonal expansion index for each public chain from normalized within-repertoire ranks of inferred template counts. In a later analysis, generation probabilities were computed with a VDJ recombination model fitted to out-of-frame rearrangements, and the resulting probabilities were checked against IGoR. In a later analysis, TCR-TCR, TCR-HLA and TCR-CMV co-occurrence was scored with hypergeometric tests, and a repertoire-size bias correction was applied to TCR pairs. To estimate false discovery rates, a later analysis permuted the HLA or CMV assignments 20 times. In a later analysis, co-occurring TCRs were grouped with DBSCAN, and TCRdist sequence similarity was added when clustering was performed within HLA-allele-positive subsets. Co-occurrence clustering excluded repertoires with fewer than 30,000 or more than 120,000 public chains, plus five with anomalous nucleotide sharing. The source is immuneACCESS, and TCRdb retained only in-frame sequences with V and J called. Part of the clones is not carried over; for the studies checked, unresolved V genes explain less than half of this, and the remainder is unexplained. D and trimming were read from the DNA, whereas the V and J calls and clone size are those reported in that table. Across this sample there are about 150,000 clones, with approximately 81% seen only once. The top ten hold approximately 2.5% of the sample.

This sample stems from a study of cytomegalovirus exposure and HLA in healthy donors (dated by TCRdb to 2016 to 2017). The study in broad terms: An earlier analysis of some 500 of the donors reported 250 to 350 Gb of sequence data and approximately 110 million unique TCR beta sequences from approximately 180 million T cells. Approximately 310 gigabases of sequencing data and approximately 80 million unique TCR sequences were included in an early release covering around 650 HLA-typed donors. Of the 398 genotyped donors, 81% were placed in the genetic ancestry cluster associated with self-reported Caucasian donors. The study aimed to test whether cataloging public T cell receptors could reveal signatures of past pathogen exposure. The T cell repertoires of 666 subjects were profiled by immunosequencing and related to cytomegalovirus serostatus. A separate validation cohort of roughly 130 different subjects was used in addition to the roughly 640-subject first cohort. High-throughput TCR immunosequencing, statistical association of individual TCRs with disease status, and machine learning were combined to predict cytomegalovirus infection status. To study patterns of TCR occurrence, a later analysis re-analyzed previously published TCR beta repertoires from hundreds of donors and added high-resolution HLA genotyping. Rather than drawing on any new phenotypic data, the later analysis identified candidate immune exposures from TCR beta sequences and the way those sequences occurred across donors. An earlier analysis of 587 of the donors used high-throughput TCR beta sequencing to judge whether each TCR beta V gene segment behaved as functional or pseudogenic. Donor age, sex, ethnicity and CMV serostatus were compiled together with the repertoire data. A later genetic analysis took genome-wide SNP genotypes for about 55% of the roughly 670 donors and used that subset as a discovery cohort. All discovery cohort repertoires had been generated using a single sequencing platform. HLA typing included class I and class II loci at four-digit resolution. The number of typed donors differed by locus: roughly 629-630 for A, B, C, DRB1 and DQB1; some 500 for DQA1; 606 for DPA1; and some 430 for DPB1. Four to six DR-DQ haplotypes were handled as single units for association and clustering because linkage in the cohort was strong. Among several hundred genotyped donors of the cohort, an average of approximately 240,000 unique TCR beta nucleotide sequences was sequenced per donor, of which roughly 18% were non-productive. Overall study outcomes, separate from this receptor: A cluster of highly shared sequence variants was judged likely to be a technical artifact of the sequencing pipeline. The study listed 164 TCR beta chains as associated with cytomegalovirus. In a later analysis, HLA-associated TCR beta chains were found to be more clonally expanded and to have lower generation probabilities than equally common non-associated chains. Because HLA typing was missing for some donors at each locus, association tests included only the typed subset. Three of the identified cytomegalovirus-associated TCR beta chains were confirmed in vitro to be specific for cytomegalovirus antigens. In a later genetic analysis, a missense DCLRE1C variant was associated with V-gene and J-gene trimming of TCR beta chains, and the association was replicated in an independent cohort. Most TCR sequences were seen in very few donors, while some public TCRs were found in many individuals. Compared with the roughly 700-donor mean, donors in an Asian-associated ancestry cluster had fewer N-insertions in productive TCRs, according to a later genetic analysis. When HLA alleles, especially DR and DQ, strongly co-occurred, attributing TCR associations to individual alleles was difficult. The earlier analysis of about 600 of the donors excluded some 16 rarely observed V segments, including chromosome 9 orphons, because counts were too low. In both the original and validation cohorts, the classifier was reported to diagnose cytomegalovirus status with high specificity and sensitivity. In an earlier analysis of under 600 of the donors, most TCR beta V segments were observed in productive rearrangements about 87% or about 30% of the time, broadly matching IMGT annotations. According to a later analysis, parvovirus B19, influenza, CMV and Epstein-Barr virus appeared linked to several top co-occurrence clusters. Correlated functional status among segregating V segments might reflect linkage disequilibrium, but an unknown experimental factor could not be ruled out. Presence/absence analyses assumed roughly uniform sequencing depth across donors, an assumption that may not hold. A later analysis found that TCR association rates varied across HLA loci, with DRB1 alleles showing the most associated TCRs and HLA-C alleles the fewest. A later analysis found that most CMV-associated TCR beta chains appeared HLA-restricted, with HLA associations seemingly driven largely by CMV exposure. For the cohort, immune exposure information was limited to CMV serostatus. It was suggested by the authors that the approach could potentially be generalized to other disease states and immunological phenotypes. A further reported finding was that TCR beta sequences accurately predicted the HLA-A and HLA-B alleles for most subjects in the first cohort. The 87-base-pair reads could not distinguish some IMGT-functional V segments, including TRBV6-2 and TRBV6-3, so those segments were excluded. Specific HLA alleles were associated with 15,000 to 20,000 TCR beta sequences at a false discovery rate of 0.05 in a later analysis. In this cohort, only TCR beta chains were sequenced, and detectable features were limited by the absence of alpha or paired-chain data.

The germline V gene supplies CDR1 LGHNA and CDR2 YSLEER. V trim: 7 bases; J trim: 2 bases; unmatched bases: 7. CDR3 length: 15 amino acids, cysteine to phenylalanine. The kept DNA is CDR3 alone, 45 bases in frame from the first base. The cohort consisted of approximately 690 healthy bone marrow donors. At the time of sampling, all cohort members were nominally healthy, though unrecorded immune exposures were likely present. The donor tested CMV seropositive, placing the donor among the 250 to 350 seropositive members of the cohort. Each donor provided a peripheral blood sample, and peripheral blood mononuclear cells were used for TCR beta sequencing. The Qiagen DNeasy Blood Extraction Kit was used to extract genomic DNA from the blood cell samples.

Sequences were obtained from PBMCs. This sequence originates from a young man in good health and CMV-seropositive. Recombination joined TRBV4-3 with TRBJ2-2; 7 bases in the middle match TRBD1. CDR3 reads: CASKGDRANTGELFF. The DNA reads TGCGCCAGCAAAGGGGACAGAGCTAACACCGGGGAGCTGTTTTTT.